The 30 T cell receptor beta chains reported below all come from one sample, sequenced in a study of T cells in tuberculosis. Profiled with immunoSEQ multiplex PCR; TCRdb holds only in-frame clones, not every one. The table includes some 30,000 clones, less than 95% detected once. Sequences were obtained from PBMCs. The receptor source for this set is a donor aged 10 to 29 with latent tuberculosis or without tuberculosis infection.

The V and J genes are TRBV5-1 and TRBJ1-2; D remains ambiguous. The CDR3 spans 14 residues. The V gene lost 2 bases and the J gene lost 9 bases, with 17 bases spanning the gap. Germline values: CDR1 SGHRS, CDR2 YFSETQ. This CDR3 is CASSLVSSGERYTF. The CDR3 DNA reads TGCGCCAGCAGCTTAGTATCCTCTGGAGAGCGCTACACCTTC.

The chain is built from TRBV27 and TRBJ2-1, with D perhaps matching TRBD2 (5 bases). Between the trimmed V and J ends, which lost 2 bases and 9 bases, there was a span of 17 bases. The CDR3 consists of 15 residues. The germline gives CDR1 MNHEY, CDR2 SMNVEV (reference sequence). This CDR3 reads CASSLVGEASIEQFF. DNA of the CDR3: TGTGCCAGCAGTTTAGTGGGAGAGGCGAGCATTGAGCAGTTCTTC.

The genes are TRBV7-2 and TRBJ1-5, with TRBD1 matching over 8 bases. The V and J ends lost 1 base and 1 base, in that order; junction bases with no gene match: 0. The CDR3 consists of 15 residues. CDR1 and CDR2 from the germline V gene are SGHTA and FQGNSA. The CDR3 reads CASSLGDRSNQPQHF. The DNA of the CDR3 is TGTGCCAGCAGCTTAGGGGACAGGAGCAATCAGCCCCAGCATTTT.

This chain uses TRBV7-6 with TRBJ2-7, with TRBD1 matching 10 bases. Germline V gene lookup returns CDR1 SGHVS and CDR2 FNYEAQ. The CDR3 is 15 amino acids. The trim removed 1 base at V and 5 bases at J, leaving 5 bases unmatched. CDR3 sequence: CASSLGMDRGDEQYF. The CDR3 DNA reads as TGTGCCAGCAGCTTAGGGATGGACAGGGGGGACGAGCAGTACTTC.

The chain carries TRBV27 and TRBJ2-2, with a weak D call TRBD2 (6 bases). CDR1 MNHEY and CDR2 SMNVEV come from the germline V gene (reference sequence). CDR3 size: 18 residues. Trimming took 5 bases from V and 5 from J, leaving 24 bases between them. CDR3 DNA sequence: TGTGCCAGCAGTCTTCATTCCTTGACGGGAGTAGGGACCGGGGAGCTGTTTTTT. Translated, it gives CASSLHSLTGVGTGELFF.

Turning to this clone: Within the sample, other DNA sequences also encode this same CDR3. The chain has TRBV5-6 and TRBJ2-1, with TRBD2 as a possible D gene (6 bases). Germline loops: CDR1 SGHDT, CDR2 YYEEEE. V lost 4 bases, J lost 5 bases, and 7 bases lay in between. The CDR3 extends over 12 amino acids. The CDR3: CASSPGDNEQFF. DNA of the CDR3: TGTGCCAGCAGCCCGGGGGACAATGAGCAGTTCTTC.

The V gene is TRBV27, the J gene TRBJ1-1; TRBD1 matches 8 bases. The CDR3 contains 15 residues. The V gene end was trimmed by 3 bases and the J gene end by 3 bases; junction bases not matched to a gene: 6. Germline loops: CDR1 MNHEY, CDR2 SMNVEV (reference sequence). In nucleotides, the CDR3 is TGTGCCAGCAGTTTCGACAGGGGAGGGGACACTGAAGCTTTCTTT. Its protein product is CASSFDRGGDTEAFF.

This clone was seen just once. The chain is built from TRBV7-8 and TRBJ2-5; the D is unclear. Germline V gene data show CDR1 as SGHVS and CDR2 as FQNEAQ. CDR3 size: 14 residues. Trimming shortened V by 2 bases and J by 2 bases, and 9 bases separated the two germline ends. CDR3 region: CASSLITAQETQYF. The CDR3, as DNA: TGTGCCAGCAGCTTAATTACAGCTCAAGAGACCCAGTACTTC. The variable domain in full, with the rest retrieved from reference TRBV7-8 and TRBJ2-5, is GAGVSQSPRYKVAKRGQDVALRCDPISGHVSLFWYQQALGQGPEFLTYFQNEAQLDKSGLPSDRFFAERPEGSVSTLKIQRTQQEDSAVYLCASSLITAQETQYFGPGTRLLVL.

The chain couples TRBV6-5 to TRBJ2-1, with 7 bases fitting TRBD1. Germline assignment: CDR1 MNHEY and CDR2 SVGAGI. V dropped 0 bases and J dropped 10; count of bases not matched to a gene: 6. The CDR3 is made up of 14 amino acids. The CDR3 protein is CASSYSQGVSEQFF. The CDR3 DNA reads as TGTGCCAGCAGTTACTCGCAGGGGGTTAGCGAGCAGTTCTTC.

The chain uses TRBV5-1 and TRBJ2-3; D gene ambiguous. The CDR3 has 15 amino acids. V lost 5 bases and J lost 1, with 14 bases in between. Germline CDR1 is SGHRS and CDR2 is YFSETQ. The chain's CDR3 is CASRVSGVGTDTQYF. The CDR3 DNA is TGCGCCAGCAGAGTCTCCGGAGTAGGCACAGATACGCAGTATTTT.

The V and J genes are TRBV5-8 and TRBJ2-3, with 10 bases lining up with TRBD1. V was pared by 7 bases and J by 3 bases, with 11 bases of the junction left unmatched. Per germline, CDR1 SGHTS and CDR2 YDEGEE. The CDR3 runs 16 residues. The CDR3 spells CASDPGQGWGTDTQYF. The CDR3 region has the DNA TGTGCCAGCGATCCGGGACAGGGGTGGGGGACAGATACGCAGTATTTT.

This chain uses TRBV27 with TRBJ1-1, with 8 bases matching TRBD1. The CDR3 is made up of 14 amino acids. Germline loops: CDR1 MNHEY, CDR2 SMNVEV (reference sequence). The V gene end was trimmed by 6 bases and the J gene end by 5 bases; junction bases not matched to a gene: 8. DNA of the CDR3: TGTGCCAGCAGGGGGGACAGGATAAGGACTGAAGCTTTCTTT. Its protein product is CASRGDRIRTEAFF.

The chain joins TRBV12-5 to TRBJ2-3; 7 bases align to TRBD1. There are 18 residues in the CDR3. Germline V gives CDR1 LGHNT, CDR2 FRNRAP. The V gene end was trimmed by 2 bases and the J gene end by 3 bases; junction bases not matched to a gene: 14. The CDR3: CASGLFWTGLEGTDTQYF. The CDR3 region has the DNA TGTGCTAGTGGTTTGTTCTGGACAGGCCTCGAGGGGACAGATACGCAGTATTTT.

The CDR3 sequence is CASSLGLVETQYF. CDR3 nucleotide sequence: TGTGCCAGCAGTTTAGGACTGGTGGAGACCCAGTACTTC. V usage is TRBV27 and J usage is TRBJ2-5; possibly TRBD2 for D (5 bases). Germline-derived CDR1 and CDR2 are MNHEY and SMNVEV (reference sequence). This CDR3 is built from 13 residues. Deletions cut 2 bases from V and 5 bases from J, with 9 bases between.

The V and J genes are TRBV30 and TRBJ1-1; maybe TRBD1 (6 bases). Trimming shortened V by 5 bases and J by 2 bases, and 18 bases separated the two germline ends. This CDR3 spans 15 amino acids. The germline V gene has CDR1 GTSNPN and CDR2 SVGIG (reference sequence). CDR3 amino acids: CAWWGHVARNTEAFF. The DNA of the CDR3 is TGTGCCTGGTGGGGGCACGTGGCGAGAAACACTGAAGCTTTCTTT.

This chain links TRBV7-2 with TRBJ2-1, with D unclear. Per the germline V gene, CDR1 is SGHTA and CDR2 is FQGNSA. CDR3 length equals 15 residues. Trimming left V 7 bases short and J 3 bases short, with 16 bases between. The CDR3 coding sequence is TGTGCCAGCACCCCTCTATTTTACAGCTACAATGAGCAGTTCTTC. Amino acids: CASTPLFYSYNEQFF.

The J gene is TRBJ2-5, the V gene TRBV18, with 10 bases lining up with TRBD1. The CDR3 has 14 residues. The ends lost 3 bases at V and 3 bases at J; junction bases unmatched: 1. The germline gives CDR1 KGHSH, CDR2 LQKENI. This CDR3 is CASSPGTGEETQYF. The CDR3 bases are TGTGCCAGCTCACCTGGGACAGGGGAAGAGACCCAGTACTTC.

The V gene is TRBV30, the J gene TRBJ1-2; D not certain. Trimming stripped 2 bases from V and 4 bases from J, with 20 bases between. The CDR3 is 16 residues long. The germline V gene encodes CDR1 GTSNPN and CDR2 SVGIG (reference sequence). CDR3 protein: CAWSTTPELVRYGYTF. The CDR3 coding sequence is TGTGCCTGGAGTACTACCCCTGAGCTGGTCCGCTATGGCTACACCTTC. Full variable domain (outside the CDR3, taken from reference TRBV30 and TRBJ1-2): SQTIHQWPATLVQPVGSPLSLECTVEGTSNPNLYWYRQAAGRGLQLLFYSVGIGQISSEVPQNLSASRPQDRQFILSSKKLLLSDSGFYLCAWSTTPELVRYGYTFGSGTRLTVV.

The genes are TRBV30 and TRBJ2-7; 12 bases are shared with TRBD2. Unmatched junction bases numbered 6, after V lost 3 bases and J lost 3 bases. The CDR3 is 15 amino acids. Per germline, CDR1 GTSNPN and CDR2 SVGIG (reference sequence). CDR3 nucleotides: TGTGCCTGGAGCTCTGGACTAGCGGGACACTACGAGCAGTACTTC. Encoded protein: CAWSSGLAGHYEQYF. Filled out from reference TRBV30 and TRBJ2-7, the complete variable domain reads SQTIHQWPATLVQPVGSPLSLECTVEGTSNPNLYWYRQAAGRGLQLLFYSVGIGQISSEVPQNLSASRPQDRQFILSSKKLLLSDSGFYLCAWSSGLAGHYEQYFGPGTRLTVT.

The CDR3 reads CAIKDRTNTEAFF. CDR3 in DNA: TGTGCCATCAAGGACAGGACCAACACTGAAGCTTTCTTT. The rearrangement links TRBV2 to TRBJ1-1; 7 bases align to TRBD1. The CDR3 runs 13 residues. V gave up 10 bases and J gave up 2 bases; unmatched junction bases: 7. Germline V gene data show CDR1 as SNHLY and CDR2 as FYNNEI.

This rearrangement joins TRBV25-1 to TRBJ2-2; 10 bases map to TRBD1. CDR1 is MGHDK and CDR2 is SYGVNS in the germline V gene. This CDR3 region has 17 residues. J was trimmed by 4 bases and V by 4 bases; bases with no gene match: 9. CDR3 nucleotide sequence: TGTGCCAGCAGTGCCCTATGGGGACAGGGGACCACCGGGGAGCTGTTTTTT. Amino acid sequence: CASSALWGQGTTGELFF.

CDR3 nucleotide sequence: TGTGCCAGCAGAAGCCAGGCAGGTGAAAAACTGTTTTTT. Translating it yields CASRSQAGEKLFF. The rearrangement links TRBV7-9 to TRBJ1-4; D ambiguous. V lost 6 bases to trimming and J lost 7 bases, with 12 bases between them. CDR3 length: 13 amino acids. Looked up from germline, CDR1 is SEHNR and CDR2 is FQNEAQ (reference sequence).

Concerning this clone: Other DNA sequences in the same sample also yield this CDR3. The genes are TRBV7-6 and TRBJ2-7; D gene ambiguous. The CDR3 sequence is 13 residues long. Trimming cost V 5 bases and J 3 bases, with 11 bases left between them. Germline lookup yields CDR1 SGHVS and CDR2 FNYEAQ. This chain's CDR3 is CASSPGPNYEQYF. DNA for the CDR3: TGTGCCAGCAGCCCGGGTCCGAACTACGAGCAGTACTTC.

This rearrangement joins TRBV6-1 to TRBJ2-1, with D perhaps TRBD1 (6 bases). This CDR3 comprises 17 residues. V was cut by 4 bases and J by 7 bases, with 23 bases left in between. From germline, CDR1 is MNHNS and CDR2 SASEGT. DNA of the CDR3: TGTGCCAGCAGTGTTACTAAAAGGGGTAGGGGGTGGAATGAGCAGTTCTTC. Residues: CASSVTKRGRGWNEQFF.

J is TRBJ1-2 and V is TRBV4-2, with D tentatively TRBD1 (6 bases). Per the germline V gene, CDR1 is LGHNA and CDR2 is YNFKEQ. Trimming removed 1 base at V and 6 bases at J, with 9 bases between. The CDR3 covers 13 residues. The CDR3 coding sequence is TGTGCCAGCAGCCAAGGACAGGTAGATGGCTACACCTTC. Translation gives CASSQGQVDGYTF.

This clone was detected only a few times. This chain connects TRBV9 to TRBJ2-4, with D tentatively TRBD1 (6 bases). CDR1 is SGDLS, CDR2 YYNGEE, per germline. The length of the CDR3 is 16 residues. V was clipped by 3 bases and J by 8 bases, with 21 bases between them. The CDR3 region is CASSAIDGLPGDIQYF. CDR3 DNA: TGTGCCAGCAGCGCTATTGACGGATTACCAGGGGACATTCAGTACTTC.

The chain couples TRBV4-2 to TRBJ2-1; 11 bases are a match to TRBD1. The CDR3 spans 14 residues. Per the germline V gene, CDR1 is LGHNA and CDR2 is YNFKEQ. V lost 6 bases, J lost 12 bases, and 10 bases stayed unmatched. This chain's CDR3 is CASRGTGGTLGQFF. As DNA, the CDR3 is TGTGCCAGCAGAGGGACAGGGGGAACCTTGGGGCAGTTCTTC.

About this clone: A junction end diverges from the germline sequence, so it may reflect a read error. The J gene is TRBJ2-1, the V gene TRBV7-7, with 10 bases fitting TRBD2. Germline lookup yields CDR1 SSHAT and CDR2 FNYEAQ (reference sequence). The CDR3 consists of 16 residues. The CDR3 sequence: CASSRLAGEPYNEQFF. CDR3 coding DNA: TGTGCTAGCAGCCGCCTAGCGGGAGAACCCTACAATGAGCAGTTCTTC. Combining the CDR3 with reference TRBV7-7 and TRBJ2-1 gives the whole variable domain GAGVSQSPRYKVTKRGQDVTLRCDPISSHATLYWYQQALGQGPEFLTYFNYEAQPDKSGLPSDRFSAERPEGSISTLTIQRTEQRDSAMYRCASSRLAGEPYNEQFFGPGTRLTVL.

The CDR3 coding sequence is TGTGCCAGCCTGGGGCCTAGCGGGAGCTACGAGCAGTACTTC. Residues: CASLGPSGSYEQYF. This rearrangement joins TRBV18 to TRBJ2-7; 10 bases are shared with TRBD2. Trimming took 8 bases from V and 3 from J; bases not matched to a gene: 7. The CDR3 has 14 amino acids. Looked up from germline, CDR1 is KGHSH and CDR2 is LQKENI.

The rearrangement joins TRBV19 to TRBJ2-2; TRBD2 agrees at 7 bases. Germline V gives CDR1 LNHDA, CDR2 SQIVND (reference sequence). V lost 4 bases, J lost 6 bases, and 5 bases stayed unmatched. This CDR3 is built from 14 residues. CDR3 amino acids: CASSRAGDPGELFF. CDR3 bases: TGTGCCAGTAGTAGGGCGGGGGATCCCGGGGAGCTGTTTTTT.